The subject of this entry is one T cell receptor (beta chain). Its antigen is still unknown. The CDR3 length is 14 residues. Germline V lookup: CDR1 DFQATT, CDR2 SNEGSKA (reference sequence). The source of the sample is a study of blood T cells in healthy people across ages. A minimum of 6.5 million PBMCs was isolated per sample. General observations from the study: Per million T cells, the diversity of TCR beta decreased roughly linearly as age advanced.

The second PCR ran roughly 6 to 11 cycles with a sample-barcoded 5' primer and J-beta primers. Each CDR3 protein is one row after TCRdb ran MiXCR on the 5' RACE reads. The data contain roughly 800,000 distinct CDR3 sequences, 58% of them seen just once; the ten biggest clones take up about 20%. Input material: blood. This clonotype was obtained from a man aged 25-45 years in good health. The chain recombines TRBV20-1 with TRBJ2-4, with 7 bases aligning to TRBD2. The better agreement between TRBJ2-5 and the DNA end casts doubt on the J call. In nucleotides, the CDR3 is TGCAGTGCACACCGTAGCGGGCCGCAAGAGACCCAGTACTTC. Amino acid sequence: CSAHRSGPQETQYF.